A single sample is the source of the 10 T cell receptor beta chains below, sequenced in a study of shared clonotypes between healthy human individuals. Sequencing was performed with immunoSEQ multiplex PCR; in TCRdb, only in-frame clones are kept and a portion is missing. The sample contains about 1 million clones, about 74% of which appear only once. The source material was memory CD4+ T cells sorted from blood. Subset: CD45RA-negative fraction. The receptors were gathered from a man aged 18 to 29 in good health.

The gene calls are TRBV13 and TRBJ2-2, with D possibly being TRBD1 (6 bases). This CDR3 contains 16 residues. CDR1 PRHDT and CDR2 FYEKMQ come from the germline V gene (reference sequence). V gave up 0 bases and J gave up 3 bases, with 11 bases separating them. CDR3 sequence reads: CASSLGDRPYTGELFF. The CDR3 DNA sequence: TGTGCCAGCAGCTTAGGGGACAGACCCTACACCGGGGAGCTGTTTTTT.

Worth noting for this clone: Sequence at one end of the junction differs from germline and may be a read error. This chain joins TRBV7-7 and TRBJ2-2; D is unclear. Per the germline V gene, CDR1 is SSHAT and CDR2 is FNYEAQ (reference sequence). CDR3 length equals 13 residues. The DNA of the CDR3 is TGTGCTAGCAGCTTAGTGGTAGGCGGGGAGCTGTTTTTT. Protein product: CASSLVVGGELFF.

V is TRBV9 and J is TRBJ2-3; 11 positions agree with TRBD2. V shed 3 bases and J 4 bases; nucleotides not matched to a gene: 13. CDR1 is SGDLS, CDR2 YYNGEE, per germline. The CDR3 contains 18 residues. The CDR3 nucleotides are TGTGCCAGCAGCGCCGGGGTAATAGCGGGGGGGCCTGCAGATACGCAGTATTTT. It translates to CASSAGVIAGGPADTQYF.

V gene TRBV4-3 combines with J gene TRBJ2-3; no clear D gene. Germline V gene data show CDR1 as LGHNA and CDR2 as YSLEER. V lost 0 bases, J lost 2 bases, and 15 bases lay in between. CDR3 length: 17 residues. This CDR3 reads CASSQDLRAAHTDTQYF. As DNA, the CDR3 is TGCGCCAGCAGCCAAGACTTAAGGGCGGCTCACACAGATACGCAGTATTTT.

The chain uses TRBV11-2 and TRBJ1-4, with D perhaps matching TRBD1 (5 bases). The germline CDR1 and CDR2 sequences are SGHAT and FQNNGV. Trimming left V 2 bases short and J 4 bases short, with 14 bases between. The CDR3 extends over 16 amino acids. The CDR3: CASSLREGPYNEKLFF. The CDR3 bases are TGTGCCAGCAGCTTACGGGAGGGGCCTTATAATGAAAAACTGTTTTTT.

The chain uses TRBV5-4 and TRBJ2-7; 7 nucleotides line up with TRBD1. The ends lost 1 base at V and 7 bases at J; junction bases unmatched: 5. This CDR3 has 13 amino acids. The germline CDR1 and CDR2 sequences are SGHNT and YYREEE (reference sequence). CDR3 DNA sequence: TGTGCCAGCAGCTTGACAGGGGCCAGAGAGCAGTACTTC. This codes for CASSLTGAREQYF. Filled out from reference TRBV5-4 and TRBJ2-7, the complete variable domain reads ETGVTQSPTHLIKTRGQQVTLRCSSQSGHNTVSWYQQALGQGPQFIFQYYREEENGRGNFPPRFSGLQFPNYSSELNVNALELDDSALYLCASSLTGAREQYFGPGTRLTVT.

Written as DNA, the CDR3 is TGTGCCAGCAGTTTAAGGGACAGGCCCCAAGAGACCCAGTACTTC. Translation: CASSLRDRPQETQYF. The chain combines TRBV27 with TRBJ2-5, with 8 bases matching TRBD1. The V and J ends lost 2 bases and 1 base, in that order; junction bases with no gene match: 3. Germline assignment: CDR1 MNHEY and CDR2 SMNVEV (reference sequence). This CDR3 is built from 15 residues.

The J gene is TRBJ2-4, the V gene TRBV7-8; D remains ambiguous. Trimming stripped 1 base from V and 6 bases from J, with 7 bases between. The CDR3 covers 13 residues. Per the germline V gene, CDR1 is SGHVS and CDR2 is FQNEAQ. The CDR3: CASSLEDGNIQYF. The CDR3 DNA reads TGTGCCAGCAGCTTAGAAGATGGAAACATTCAGTACTTC.

In nucleotides, the CDR3 is TGTGCCTGGAGCGCAGTCCGAGGCTCAAGGGAGCGGGCGGGACTCCCGGGCAATGAGCAGTTCTTC. Its protein is CAWSAVRGSRERAGLPGNEQFF. V usage is TRBV30 and J usage is TRBJ2-1, with D possibly matching TRBD2 (6 bases). The germline V gene has CDR1 GTSNPN and CDR2 SVGIG (reference sequence). V gave up 3 bases and J gave up 6 bases, with 39 bases separating them. This CDR3 has 22 amino acids.

The chain links TRBV6-5 to TRBJ2-6; D may be TRBD1 (5 bases). Trimming shortened V by 0 bases and J by 4 bases, and 10 bases separated the two germline ends. CDR3 size: 16 residues. The germline gives CDR1 MNHEY, CDR2 SVGAGI. The CDR3 loop is CASSYSPRTGANVLTF. The DNA for the CDR3 is TGTGCCAGCAGTTACTCTCCCCGGACAGGGGCCAACGTCCTGACTTTC.